These 24 T cell receptor beta chains share one sample of origin, sequenced in a study of technical replicates of blood from four donors. Sequencing was performed with immunoSEQ multiplex PCR; in TCRdb, only in-frame clones are kept and a portion is missing. This table has around 15,000 clones, 80% to 90% appearing once. The sequenced sample was PBMCs. All receptors derive from a human donor in good health.

In its sample, this clone was seen a few times. The chain carries TRBV6-4 and TRBJ2-6, with a possible D match to TRBD1 (5 bases). The CDR3 extends over 14 amino acids. The V and J ends lost 5 bases and 4 bases respectively, with 9 bases between them. Looked up from germline, CDR1 is MRHNA and CDR2 is SNTAGT. CDR3 in amino acids: CASSQGLGANVLTF. The CDR3 DNA is TGTGCCAGCAGTCAGGGATTGGGGGCCAACGTCCTGACTTTC.

This chain joins TRBV6-5 and TRBJ1-2; D call uncertain. Germline V gene lookup returns CDR1 MNHEY and CDR2 SVGAGI. This CDR3 comprises 13 residues. Trimming took off 5 bases at V and 5 bases at J, with 12 bases between the two ends. The CDR3 DNA sequence: TGTGCCAGCAGTCCCAGGCGCGAGTATGGCTACACCTTC. Translating gives CASSPRREYGYTF.

The chain employs TRBV19 and TRBJ1-5; D unresolved. CDR1 and CDR2 (germline): LNHDA, SQIVND (reference sequence). The CDR3 covers 12 residues. V lost 3 bases and J 3 bases, leaving 3 bases between the germline ends. DNA for the CDR3: TGTGCCAGTAGTATCCACAATCAGCCCCAGCATTTT. Encoded protein: CASSIHNQPQHF. The complete variable domain, with remaining parts taken from reference TRBV19 and TRBJ1-5, reads DGGITQSPKYLFRKEGQNVTLSCEQNLNHDAMYWYRQDPGQGLRLIYYSQIVNDFQKGDIAEGYSVSREKKESFPLTVTSAQKNPTAFYLCASSIHNQPQHFGDGTRLSIL.

This rearrangement joins TRBV5-8 to TRBJ1-5; D call uncertain. Germline-derived CDR1 and CDR2 are SGHTS and YDEGEE. The CDR3 runs to 16 residues. Deletions cut 0 bases from V and 4 bases from J, with 14 bases between. The CDR3 protein is CASSLAGSLQNQPQHF. CDR3 DNA sequence: TGTGCCAGCAGCTTGGCCGGGTCCCTCCAAAATCAGCCCCAGCATTTT.

The V gene is TRBV7-2, the J gene TRBJ2-1; 8 bases are a match to TRBD2. V lost 2 bases to trimming and J lost 9 bases; unmatched junction nucleotides: 12. The germline V gene encodes CDR1 SGHTA and CDR2 FQGNSA. This CDR3 comprises 16 residues. The CDR3, as DNA: TGTGCCAGCAGCTTAAGCCCTGGACTAGCAAGGGGTGAGCAGTTCTTC. This codes for CASSLSPGLARGEQFF.

This clone appeared once. The gene calls are TRBV25-1 and TRBJ2-2; 9 bases agree with TRBD2. Per the germline V gene, CDR1 is MGHDK and CDR2 is SYGVNS. The trim removed 4 bases at V and 6 bases at J, leaving 6 bases unmatched. The CDR3 is 15 amino acids. The CDR3 region has the DNA TGTGCCAGCAGTGGGCCCCTAGCGGGATCCGGGGAGCTGTTTTTT. Its translation: CASSGPLAGSGELFF. Filled out from reference TRBV25-1 and TRBJ2-2, the complete variable domain reads EADIYQTPRYLVIGTGKKITLECSQTMGHDKMYWYQQDPGMELHLIHYSYGVNSTEKGDLSSESTVSRIRTEHFPLTLESARPSHTSQYLCASSGPLAGSGELFFGEGSRLTVL.

The rearrangement uses TRBV19 and TRBJ1-2; D may be TRBD1 (5 bases). Trimming removed 6 bases from V and 7 bases from J, with 15 bases in between. This CDR3 is built from 13 residues. Germline V CDR1 and CDR2: LNHDA, SQIVND (reference sequence). In DNA, the CDR3 is TGTGCCAGTAGCCTCCGGGACGGGGGTGGCTACACCTTC. Protein sequence: CASSLRDGGGYTF.

The chain is built from TRBV7-9 and TRBJ2-7; D is possibly TRBD1 (6 bases). Germline CDR1 reads SEHNR; CDR2 reads FQNEAQ (reference sequence). This CDR3 is 12 amino acids long. Trimming left V 5 bases short and J 3 bases short, with 8 bases between. The CDR3 sequence is CASSRTVYEQYF. CDR3 DNA sequence: TGTGCCAGCAGCCGGACAGTCTACGAGCAGTACTTC.

The table lists this clone with a count of one. The CDR3 nucleotides are TGCAGCGTTCAGGGGCAAGGGGCGGGAGTCGGGCAGTTCTTC. This codes for CSVQGQGAGVGQFF. V usage is TRBV29-1 and J usage is TRBJ2-1; tentative D call: TRBD2 (7 bases). The CDR3 loop spans 14 amino acids. CDR1 and CDR2 from the germline V gene are SQVTM and ANQGSEA. V lost 5 bases and J lost 12, with 23 bases in between.

The chain couples TRBV7-3 to TRBJ2-2, with D tentatively TRBD2 (6 bases). Germline CDR1 and CDR2: SGHTA and FQGTGA. V lost 0 bases and J 7 bases, leaving 12 bases between the germline ends. The CDR3 has 15 residues. The CDR3 sequence is CASSLTGGKGGELFF. The CDR3 DNA sequence: TGTGCCAGCAGCTTAACGGGCGGGAAGGGCGGGGAGCTGTTTTTT.

The chain uses TRBV13 and TRBJ1-4; D is possibly TRBD1 (6 bases). Germline assignment: CDR1 PRHDT and CDR2 FYEKMQ (reference sequence). Trimming took off 4 bases at V and 7 bases at J, with 13 bases between the two ends. This CDR3 is 14 amino acids long. For the CDR3, the DNA is TGTGCCAGCAGCTCCAGCACAGGGATTGAAAAACTGTTTTTT. This sequence encodes CASSSSTGIEKLFF.

V and J are TRBV6-5 and TRBJ1-2; possibly TRBD1 for D (6 bases). Trimming removed 2 bases at V and 4 bases at J, with 14 bases between. Germline assignment: CDR1 MNHEY and CDR2 SVGAGI. The CDR3 loop spans 15 amino acids. CDR3 DNA: TGTGCCAGCAGTTACCCCACGACAGGCGGCTATGGCTACACCTTC. Its translation: CASSYPTTGGYGYTF.

This clone came up once. The V and J genes are TRBV6-1 and TRBJ2-3; D possibly corresponds to TRBD2 (5 bases). This CDR3 contains 16 residues. Germline assignment: CDR1 MNHNS and CDR2 SASEGT. The V end was cut by 1 base, the J end by 0 bases, with 11 bases between. CDR3 bases: TGTGCCAGCAGTGAAGTGGGCGGGCTGAGCACAGATACGCAGTATTTT. It codes for CASSEVGGLSTDTQYF.

A single count supports this clone. J is TRBJ2-7 and V is TRBV7-9; 10 bases map to TRBD2. The germline gives CDR1 SEHNR, CDR2 FQNEAQ (reference sequence). The V and J ends lost 1 base and 6 bases, in that order; junction bases with no gene match: 6. This CDR3 spans 15 amino acids. This CDR3 reads CASSLGLAGVGEQYF. The CDR3 coding sequence is TGTGCCAGCAGCTTAGGGCTAGCGGGAGTGGGCGAGCAGTACTTC.

The rearrangement joins TRBV19 to TRBJ1-2; weak D call: TRBD1 (6 bases). The CDR3 totals 17 residues. From germline, CDR1 is LNHDA and CDR2 SQIVND (reference sequence). V gave up 6 bases and J gave up 2 bases, with 22 bases separating them. CDR3 DNA: TGTGCCAGTAGCAGAGTCGCGAGACAGGCTGAGAACTATGGCTACACCTTC. This gives the protein CASSRVARQAENYGYTF.

This clone was detected only a few times. CDR3 sequence: CASSPGDRRTEAFF. The CDR3 nucleotides are TGTGCCAGCAGCCCAGGGGACCGTCGGACTGAAGCTTTCTTT. The V gene is TRBV9, the J gene TRBJ1-1; maybe TRBD1 (6 bases). V lost 4 bases and J lost 5, with 15 bases in between. This CDR3 has 14 residues. Per the germline V gene, CDR1 is SGDLS and CDR2 is YYNGEE.

The chain couples TRBV30 to TRBJ2-2; D remains unclear. The ends were cut back, 0 bases at V and 4 bases at J, with 12 bases in the middle. Per germline, CDR1 GTSNPN and CDR2 SVGIG (reference sequence). The CDR3 length is 15 residues. Here the CDR3 DNA reads TGTGCCTGGAGTGTACTTGGGCCCTCCACCGGGGAGCTGTTTTTT. It yields the protein CAWSVLGPSTGELFF. Combining the CDR3 with reference TRBV30 and TRBJ2-2 gives the whole variable domain SQTIHQWPATLVQPVGSPLSLECTVEGTSNPNLYWYRQAAGRGLQLLFYSVGIGQISSEVPQNLSASRPQDRQFILSSKKLLLSDSGFYLCAWSVLGPSTGELFFGEGSRLTVL.

CDR3 residues: CASSKRLGRGNEQFF. The CDR3 nucleotides are TGTGCCAGCAGCAAGAGACTGGGAAGGGGGAATGAGCAGTTCTTC. This chain connects TRBV7-9 to TRBJ2-1; tentatively, D is TRBD1 (6 bases). The length of the CDR3 is 15 residues. Germline CDR1 and CDR2: SEHNR and FQNEAQ (reference sequence). V lost 5 bases to trimming and J lost 7 bases, with 18 bases between them.

The V gene is TRBV7-9, the J gene TRBJ2-6; 8 positions match TRBD1. Trimming at V came to 5 bases and at J to 3 bases, leaving 9 bases not matched to a gene. The CDR3 is 17 residues long. CDR1 is SEHNR and CDR2 is FQNEAQ in the germline V gene (reference sequence). The CDR3 spells CASSRTGSIGGANVLTF. As DNA, the CDR3 is TGTGCCAGCAGCCGGACAGGGAGTATAGGTGGGGCCAACGTCCTGACTTTC.

This chain links TRBV25-1 with TRBJ2-7; 11 positions match TRBD2. The CDR3 contains 17 residues. With 6 bases clipped from V and 0 bases from J, the junction kept 10 bases outside the gene matches. Germline V gene lookup returns CDR1 MGHDK and CDR2 SYGVNS. The CDR3 reads CASSLSGLAGLSYEQYF. The CDR3 nucleotides read TGTGCCAGCAGCCTCTCAGGACTAGCGGGCCTCTCCTACGAGCAGTACTTC.

V is TRBV18 and J is TRBJ2-5, with D uncertain. The length of the CDR3 is 12 residues. Germline V CDR1 and CDR2: KGHSH, LQKENI. The V end lost 3 bases, the J end lost 2 bases, and 4 bases lay between the germline ends. The CDR3 nucleotides read TGTGCCAGCTCACCTCAACAAGAGACCCAGTACTTC. Translation gives CASSPQQETQYF.

This clone came up a few times. The chain recombines TRBV9 with TRBJ2-5; D is unresolved. Trimming shortened V by 4 bases and J by 5 bases, and 15 bases separated the two germline ends. The CDR3 runs to 14 residues. Germline CDR1 is SGDLS and CDR2 is YYNGEE. The CDR3 sequence: CASSSSVTRETQYF. For the CDR3, the DNA is TGTGCCAGCAGCTCCTCGGTCACTCGGGAGACCCAGTACTTC.

The chain has TRBV28 and TRBJ2-3; 11 bases fit TRBD2. The CDR3 sequence is 13 residues long. Germline V gene data show CDR1 as MDHEN and CDR2 as SYDVKM. V was pared by 6 bases and J by 6 bases, with 2 bases of the junction left unmatched. CDR3: CASRLAGVDTQYF. The CDR3 bases are TGTGCCAGCAGACTAGCGGGAGTGGATACGCAGTATTTT.

This clone occurred once. The chain has TRBV6-4 and TRBJ2-3; 7 nucleotides line up with TRBD2. Looked up from germline, CDR1 is MRHNA and CDR2 is SNTAGT. This CDR3 has 15 residues. The ends lost 0 bases at V and 5 bases at J; junction bases unmatched: 5. CDR3 residues: CASSDSGGSGDTQYF. DNA for the CDR3: TGTGCCAGCAGTGACTCTGGCGGGAGTGGAGATACGCAGTATTTT.